This T cell receptor (beta chain) was captured by sequencing in a study of tumor and adjacent non-tumor tissue in lung cancer. As for the study in general: Patients were aged about 31 to 76, about 10 men and roughly 5 women, stage I to III. On average, productive TCRbeta reads reached a few million per sample. General observations from the study: Tumor repertoires had a smaller top 100 clone share than normal lung. TCR diversity was significantly greater in tumor than normal lung tissue.

Three rounds of nested PCR, following a modified ARM-PCR protocol, produced the TCRbeta library. TCRdb redid the calling of the multiplex PCR reads with MiXCR, one entry per CDR3 protein. The sample gives about 140,000 distinct CDR3 sequences, around 66% of which show up once; roughly 20% is in the top ten. As concerns this clonotype: As yet, its antigen is unknown.

RNA was extracted from bulk tissue without any cell sorting. V shed 6 bases and J 10 bases; nucleotides not matched to a gene: 5. CDR3 size: 13 residues. The rearrangement joins TRBV12-3 or TRBV12-4 to TRBJ1-4; 10 positions agree with TRBD1. The sample comprised lung tumor tissue. The sequence was obtained from a man between 60 and 75 years old with small cell lung cancer. The CDR3 nucleotides are TGTGCCAGCAGCAGGACAGGGGGGAGAAAACTGTTTTTT. Translating it yields CASSRTGGRKLFF.